A single sample is the source of the 20 T cell receptor beta chains below, sequenced in a study of CD8+ T cells in alopecia areata. Regarding treatment: oral pan-JAK inhibitor, 5-10 mg twice daily. Sequencing used cDNA as its template, made by extracting RNA and reverse transcribing it. Sequencing used immunoSEQ multiplex PCR; TCRdb keeps in-frame clones, though not all of them. This table holds more than 150,000 clones, about 51% found once. Source: CD8+ T cells sorted from blood, taken between weeks 51 and 52, from a patient treated with tofacitinib. Source of these receptors: a human donor with alopecia areata.

The genes are TRBV19 and TRBJ2-7; possible D gene TRBD2, 6 bases. Germline-derived CDR1 and CDR2 are LNHDA and SQIVND (reference sequence). The CDR3 contains 13 residues. Trimming shortened V by 7 bases and J by 0 bases, and 10 bases separated the two germline ends. DNA of the CDR3: TGTGCCAGTATGGGGGGAAGCTCCTACGAGCAGTACTTC. Its protein is CASMGGSSYEQYF.

There are a few counts of this clone. The V call is TRBV5-1, the J call TRBJ2-7; 8 nucleotides match TRBD2. The germline gives CDR1 SGHRS, CDR2 YFSETQ. CDR3 length equals 15 residues. V was pared by 4 bases and J by 2 bases, with 8 bases of the junction left unmatched. CDR3 nucleotides: TGCGCCAGCAGCGGTAGGCGGGGGGCTACCTACGAGCAGTACTTC. This codes for CASSGRRGATYEQYF.

The chain uses TRBV6-5 and TRBJ2-5; D possibly corresponds to TRBD2 (5 bases). Germline-derived CDR1 and CDR2 are MNHEY and SVGAGI. The V end lost 6 bases, the J end lost 7 bases, and 12 bases lay between the germline ends. This CDR3 region has 12 residues. CDR3 DNA sequence: TGTGCCAGCAGCGACGGTGAGGGGACCCAGTACTTC. The encoded protein is CASSDGEGTQYF.

The rearrangement links TRBV2 to TRBJ2-5, with 12 bases matching TRBD2. The V gene's germline CDR1 is SNHLY and CDR2 FYNNEI. Germline trimming cut 2 bases from V and 2 bases from J; bases unmatched to any gene: 9. The CDR3 length is 18 residues. CDR3 nucleotide sequence: TGTGCCAGCAGTGAATATCCTCCTAGCGGGGGGGGACAAGAGACCCAGTACTTC. Protein product: CASSEYPPSGGGQETQYF.

The chain is built from TRBV6-5 and TRBJ1-4; no firm D call. The V and J ends lost 4 bases and 4 bases respectively, with 7 bases between them. The CDR3 spans 13 residues. The germline V gene has CDR1 MNHEY and CDR2 SVGAGI. The CDR3 protein is CASSFGFNEKLFF. CDR3 coding DNA: TGTGCCAGCAGTTTCGGTTTTAATGAAAAACTGTTTTTT.

This chain uses TRBV7-9 with TRBJ1-3; D ambiguous. The V and J ends lost 4 bases and 4 bases respectively, with 14 bases between them. The germline V gene encodes CDR1 SEHNR and CDR2 FQNEAQ (reference sequence). This CDR3 is 15 amino acids long. The CDR3 loop is CASSYYQRSGNTIYF. The CDR3 nucleotides are TGTGCCAGCAGCTACTATCAGCGGTCGGGAAACACCATATATTTT.

This rearrangement joins TRBV15 to TRBJ1-1; maybe TRBD1 (5 bases). CDR3 size: 15 residues. The germline V and J ends were trimmed by 1 base and 1 base, with 10 bases remaining between them. CDR1 is LNHNV and CDR2 is YYDKDF in the germline V gene (reference sequence). Here the CDR3 reads CATSRATEANTEAFF. The CDR3 DNA reads as TGTGCCACCAGCAGAGCGACAGAGGCGAACACTGAAGCTTTCTTT.

This rearrangement joins TRBV7-9 to TRBJ2-7; D tentatively fits TRBD1 or TRBD2 (5 bases each). The V end was cut by 5 bases, the J end by 5 bases, with 19 bases between. The CDR3 is 15 residues long. Looked up from germline, CDR1 is SEHNR and CDR2 is FQNEAQ (reference sequence). The CDR3 spells CASSPRDRPLDEQYF. CDR3 nucleotide sequence: TGTGCCAGCAGCCCGAGGGACCGACCCCTGGACGAGCAGTACTTC.

For the CDR3, the DNA is TGCAGCGTTGAATCAAACAATGAGCAGTTCTTC. Its translation is CSVESNNEQFF. The chain uses TRBV29-1 and TRBJ2-1; D ambiguous. CDR3 length equals 11 residues. Germline V gives CDR1 SQVTM, CDR2 ANQGSEA. V lost 2 bases to trimming and J lost 5 bases, with 4 bases between them.

The V and J genes are TRBV30 and TRBJ1-2; 8 positions agree with TRBD1. V dropped 4 bases and J dropped 5; count of bases not matched to a gene: 12. The CDR3 consists of 15 residues. Germline V gene data show CDR1 as GTSNPN and CDR2 as SVGIG (reference sequence). This CDR3 reads CAWIHSDRELYGYTF. As DNA, the CDR3 is TGTGCCTGGATCCACTCGGACAGGGAGTTATATGGCTACACCTTC.

This clone appeared a few times. V usage is TRBV14 and J usage is TRBJ1-1, with D possibly being TRBD1 (5 bases). The germline CDR1 and CDR2 sequences are SGHDN and FVKESK. Trimming took off 6 bases at V and 5 bases at J, with 13 bases between the two ends. The CDR3 is made up of 13 amino acids. The CDR3 bases are TGTGCCAGCAGTATACGCAGGGAGACTGAAGCTTTCTTT. It codes for CASSIRRETEAFF.

The chain has TRBV5-6 and TRBJ1-2; D is undetermined. V shed 2 bases and J shed 4 bases, with 12 bases lying between them. CDR3 size: 14 residues. Germline lookup yields CDR1 SGHDT and CDR2 YYEEEE. CDR3: CASSLRTKGYGYTF. The DNA for the CDR3 is TGTGCCAGCAGCTTACGGACCAAAGGCTATGGCTACACCTTC.

With regard to this clone: This specimen includes other DNA sequences encoding the same CDR3. This chain connects TRBV27 to TRBJ2-2, with D hard to call. Germline CDR1 is MNHEY and CDR2 is SMNVEV (reference sequence). The V gene lost 2 bases and the J gene lost 2 bases, with 0 bases spanning the gap. The CDR3 extends over 12 amino acids. The CDR3 reads CASSLNTGELFF. The CDR3 nucleotides read TGTGCCAGCAGTTTAAACACCGGGGAGCTGTTTTTT.

This clone occurred once. The V and J genes are TRBV9 and TRBJ2-3; no clear D gene. The CDR3 is 14 residues long. Looked up from germline, CDR1 is SGDLS and CDR2 is YYNGEE. The V gene lost 3 bases and the J gene lost 0 bases, with 8 bases spanning the gap. The CDR3 reads CASSAHGSTDTQYF. The CDR3 DNA follows: TGTGCCAGCAGCGCCCACGGGAGCACAGATACGCAGTATTTT.

The chain's CDR3 is CASSWSGGRSYNEQFF. CDR3 DNA: TGCGCCAGCAGCTGGAGCGGGGGGCGCTCCTACAATGAGCAGTTCTTC. This chain links TRBV5-1 with TRBJ2-1, with 9 bases identical to TRBD2. CDR1 and CDR2 (germline): SGHRS, YFSETQ. The CDR3 length is 16 residues. Losses at the gene ends were 3 bases for V and 0 bases for J; bases not matched to a gene: 4.

The J gene is TRBJ2-7, the V gene TRBV5-1; no reliable D call. The CDR3 totals 13 residues. The V gene's germline CDR1 is SGHRS and CDR2 YFSETQ. V shed 4 bases and J shed 4 bases, with 12 bases lying between them. CDR3 region: CASSRLSRYEQYF. Written as DNA, the CDR3 is TGCGCCAGCAGCCGGTTGAGCCGTTACGAGCAGTACTTC.

CDR3 amino acids: CASSPRDRGPLYGYTF. DNA for the CDR3: TGTGCCAGCAGCCCCCGGGACAGGGGGCCTCTATATGGCTACACCTTC. The chain carries TRBV5-6 and TRBJ1-2, with 12 positions matching TRBD1. The CDR3 sequence is 16 residues long. V shed 4 bases, J shed 5 bases, and the junction held 9 bases outside the gene matches. In germline, CDR1 is SGHDT, CDR2 YYEEEE. Full variable domain (outside the CDR3, taken from reference TRBV5-6 and TRBJ1-2): DAGVTQSPTHLIKTRGQQVTLRCSPKSGHDTVSWYQQALGQGPQFIFQYYEEEERQRGNFPDRFSGHQFPNYSSELNVNALLLGDSALYLCASSPRDRGPLYGYTFGSGTRLTVV.

The chain is built from TRBV7-2 and TRBJ1-5, with no clear D. CDR3 length equals 16 residues. Germline values: CDR1 SGHTA, CDR2 FQGNSA. The V and J ends lost 1 base and 2 bases respectively, with 12 bases between them. The DNA of the CDR3 is TGTGCCAGCAGCTTAGTTACCTCAGGAGGCAATCAGCCCCAGCATTTT. Protein: CASSLVTSGGNQPQHF.

The table lists this clone with a few counts. V and J are TRBV19 and TRBJ1-1, with D unresolved. V was shortened by 2 bases and J by 6 bases, with 13 bases between the two germline ends. The CDR3 covers 14 residues. Germline assignment: CDR1 LNHDA and CDR2 SQIVND (reference sequence). CDR3 bases: TGTGCCAGTAGTATAAGAGGCAGAAACTCTGAAGCTTTCTTT. It encodes CASSIRGRNSEAFF.

The chain recombines TRBV7-9 with TRBJ1-1; no firm D call. Germline CDR1 and CDR2: SEHNR and FQNEAQ (reference sequence). V lost 8 bases and J lost 1, with 17 bases in between. This CDR3 contains 15 residues. As DNA, the CDR3 is TGTGCCAGCCTCCCCACCGATGTTTCGAACACTGAAGCTTTCTTT. Translated: CASLPTDVSNTEAFF.